Presented here are 15 T cell receptor beta chains from one specimen sequenced in a study of cytomegalovirus exposure and HLA in healthy donors. The study ran its PCR with 60 Vbeta and 13 Jbeta primers. This table comes from immunoSEQ multiplex PCR, and its TCRdb copy is limited to in-frame clones, with some not included. Altogether some 190,000 clones are present, over 70% being singletons, with the ten largest covering about 1.5%. The sample was PBMCs. The receptors here all came from a young man in good health and CMV-seronegative.

The chain is built from TRBV13 and TRBJ2-1, with D unclear. The CDR3 sequence is 11 residues long. CDR1 and CDR2 (germline): PRHDT, FYEKMQ (reference sequence). The V end lost 8 bases, the J end lost 9 bases, and 11 bases lay between the germline ends. CDR3 amino acids: CASSTGGEQFF. DNA of the CDR3: TGTGCCAGCTCGACTGGTGGTGAGCAGTTCTTC.

The CDR3 region is CASSSRSLGSYEQYF. The CDR3 coding sequence is TGTGCCAGCAGTTCCCGCTCCCTCGGCTCCTACGAGCAGTACTTC. The rearrangement uses TRBV27 and TRBJ2-7; D call uncertain. The V gene's germline CDR1 is MNHEY and CDR2 SMNVEV (reference sequence). The length of the CDR3 is 15 residues. The V end lost 4 bases, the J end lost 0 bases, and 13 bases lay between the germline ends.

DNA for the CDR3: TGTGCCAGCAGCTTAGTTATTAGCTTGGAGACCCAGTACTTC. It translates to CASSLVISLETQYF. The chain recombines TRBV13 with TRBJ2-5; no reliable D call. V was clipped by 1 base and J by 5 bases, with 11 bases between them. Germline-derived CDR1 and CDR2 are PRHDT and FYEKMQ (reference sequence). This CDR3 has 14 amino acids.

This rearrangement joins TRBV11-3 to TRBJ1-1; a possible D gene is TRBD1 (6 bases). V dropped 5 bases and J dropped 2 bases, with 15 bases sitting between them. Germline V gene lookup returns CDR1 SGHNT and CDR2 YENEEA. The length of the CDR3 is 15 residues. The CDR3 nucleotides are TGTGCCAGCAGCACCGACGGGACACTAAACACTGAAGCTTTCTTT. Residues: CASSTDGTLNTEAFF. The full variable domain, in which reference TRBV11-3 and TRBJ1-1 provide the parts outside the CDR3, is EAGVVQSPRYKIIEKKQPVAFWCNPISGHNTLYWYLQNLGQGPELLIRYENEEAVDDSQLPKDRFSAERLKGVDSTLKIQPAELGDSAVYLCASSTDGTLNTEAFFGQGTRLTVV.

The chain couples TRBV15 to TRBJ2-7; 9 bases match TRBD2. Per germline, CDR1 LNHNV and CDR2 YYDKDF (reference sequence). Unmatched junction bases numbered 11, after V lost 1 base and J lost 4 bases. This CDR3 is built from 17 residues. In DNA, the CDR3 is TGTGCCACCAGCAGAGCTGGTCGAGCGGGAGGCGGTTACGAGCAGTACTTC. Translation: CATSRAGRAGGGYEQYF. The full variable domain, completed using reference TRBV15 and TRBJ2-7, is DAMVIQNPRYQVTQFGKPVTLSCSQTLNHNVMYWYQQKSSQAPKLLFHYYDKDFNNEADTPDNFQSRRPNTSFCFLDIRSPGLGDTAMYLCATSRAGRAGGGYEQYFGPGTRLTVT.

CDR3 region: CASRGGTGERFF. The CDR3 nucleotides read TGTGCCAGCAGAGGAGGGACAGGGGAAAGGTTCTTT. The genes are TRBV2 and TRBJ1-1; 10 bases are shared with TRBD1. After removal of 6 bases from V and 14 bases from J, the junction contained 9 bases not matched to a gene. The CDR3 length is 12 residues. CDR1 is SNHLY and CDR2 is FYNNEI in the germline V gene.

This rearrangement joins TRBV14 to TRBJ1-2; unclear D gene. This CDR3 region has 13 residues. The germline V gene encodes CDR1 SGHDN and CDR2 FVKESK. Trimming stripped 1 base from V and 3 bases from J, with 6 bases between. The CDR3 DNA follows: TGTGCCAGCAGCCAAGTCCGGGACTATGGCTACACCTTC. It specifies CASSQVRDYGYTF.

This chain links TRBV9 with TRBJ2-2; 9 nucleotides match TRBD2. V dropped 4 bases and J dropped 6; count of bases not matched to a gene: 10. CDR1 and CDR2 from the germline V gene are SGDLS and YYNGEE. This CDR3 spans 16 amino acids. As DNA, the CDR3 is TGTGCCAGCAGCACCTTAGCGGGAGTAGCTCCCGGGGAGCTGTTTTTT. It is translated as CASSTLAGVAPGELFF.

This clone was seen only a few times. The chain is built from TRBV10-1 and TRBJ2-5; possibly TRBD1 for D (6 bases). This CDR3 has 14 amino acids. V lost 6 bases and J 4 bases, leaving 15 bases between the germline ends. In germline, CDR1 is WNHNN, CDR2 SYGVQD (reference sequence). CDR3 protein: CASRDNRVGETQYF. For the CDR3, the DNA is TGCGCCAGCAGGGATAACAGGGTAGGAGAGACCCAGTACTTC.

The V and J genes are TRBV15 and TRBJ2-1, with no clear D. Trimming cost V 0 bases and J 4 bases, with 13 bases left between them. Germline V CDR1 and CDR2: LNHNV, YYDKDF (reference sequence). The CDR3 sequence is 16 residues long. The DNA for the CDR3 is TGTGCCACCAGCAGAGATTTGCTAGTGGTGTACAATGAGCAGTTCTTC. The encoded protein is CATSRDLLVVYNEQFF.

As for this clone: At the DNA level, this CDR3 is encoded by other sequences in the same sample as well. The V call is TRBV5-6, the J call TRBJ2-5, with no clear D. The CDR3 sequence is 11 residues long. The ends were cut back, 1 base at V and 5 bases at J, with 3 bases in the middle. From germline, CDR1 is SGHDT and CDR2 YYEEEE. The CDR3 loop reads CASSLRETQYF. As DNA, the CDR3 is TGTGCCAGCAGCTTGCGGGAGACCCAGTACTTC.

The V and J genes are TRBV27 and TRBJ2-2; D is possibly TRBD2 (6 bases). Germline V lookup: CDR1 MNHEY, CDR2 SMNVEV (reference sequence). The CDR3 is 16 amino acids. The V end lost 2 bases, the J end lost 4 bases, and 14 bases lay between the germline ends. This chain's CDR3 is CASSLRMGGGTGELFF. Here the CDR3 DNA reads TGTGCCAGCAGTTTACGTATGGGGGGAGGCACCGGGGAGCTGTTTTTT.

This chain links TRBV19 with TRBJ1-1; 7 bases line up with TRBD1. Germline V gene data show CDR1 as LNHDA and CDR2 as SQIVND (reference sequence). Trimming cost V 5 bases and J 6 bases; bases outside gene matches: 12. The CDR3 has 15 residues. CDR3 coding DNA: TGTGCCAGTAGTGCTCAGGGGGTTGAAGTGTCTGAAGCTTTCTTT. Translated: CASSAQGVEVSEAFF.

The rearrangement joins TRBV7-9 to TRBJ1-2, with D uncertain. The length of the CDR3 is 14 residues. The germline V gene has CDR1 SEHNR and CDR2 FQNEAQ (reference sequence). V lost 8 bases, J lost 0 bases, and 13 bases lay in between. The CDR3: CASVSHLTNYGYTF. The DNA for the CDR3 is TGTGCCAGCGTTTCCCACTTAACTAACTATGGCTACACCTTC.

V is TRBV2 and J is TRBJ1-1; D is possibly TRBD1 (5 bases). The V end was cut by 6 bases, the J end by 0 bases, with 11 bases between. The CDR3 covers 14 residues. CDR1 and CDR2 (germline): SNHLY, FYNNEI. The CDR3 loop reads CASRNRYLNTEAFF. The DNA of the CDR3 is TGTGCCAGCAGGAACAGGTACTTGAACACTGAAGCTTTCTTT. The variable domain in full, completed from reference TRBV2 and TRBJ1-1, reads EPEVTQTPSHQVTQMGQEVILRCVPISNHLYFYWYRQILGQKVEFLVSFYNNEISEKSEIFDDQFSVERPDGSNFTLKIRSTKLEDSAMYFCASRNRYLNTEAFFGQGTRLTVV.